The clone carrying this TCR beta chain appeared a few times. TRAV- and TRBV-specific primers were used for first-strand cDNA, which covered alpha and beta chains. Amplification of TCRs used a constant-region primer and V-primer adapter for about 21 PCR cycles. MiXCR was run by TCRdb on the reads, yielding one entry per CDR3 protein. The sample records over 65,000 distinct CDR3 sequences, over 15% being singletons. The data stem from a study of low-dose radiotherapy and immunotherapy resistance in tumors. Specified time point: before trial treatment. The CDR3 is 16 residues long. Germline loops: CDR1 MNHEY, CDR2 SVGEGT. V was pared by 0 bases and J by 3 bases, with 14 bases between.

Sequences were derived from PBMCs, sampled before treatment. This clonotype was sampled from a male donor with prostate cancer. V gene TRBV6-2 or TRBV6-3 combines with J gene TRBJ2-5; either TRBD1 or TRBD2 may fit D (5 bases each). The CDR3 spells CASSYSMGEWEETQYF. The CDR3 region has the DNA TGTGCCAGCAGTTACTCTATGGGGGAGTGGGAAGAGACCCAGTACTTC.